This T cell receptor (beta chain) stems from a study of T cells in women clearing cervical HPV infection. Looking at the study overall: Case blood drawn at lesion detection; control blood after infection cleared.

V lost 7 bases, J lost 3 bases, and 10 bases lay in between. Germline V gives CDR1 LNHDA, CDR2 SQIVND (reference sequence). This CDR3 is built from 13 residues. Method: immunoSEQ multiplex PCR; TCRdb's copy keeps in-frame clones and lacks some. Listed are fewer than 35,000 clones; around 3.1% falls within the top ten. Study-wide results and limits: CIN3+ cases had significantly higher TCR richness than controls; evenness did not differ.

About this clone: The antigen is unknown. The read falls 3 residues short of the CDR3 end, and the missing part is taken from the germline J gene.

MY09/MY11 PCR detected cervical HPV DNA; dot-blot assigned genotypes. This receptor was taken from a woman aged 18 to 69 with a cervical HPV16 infection that either progressed to CIN3+ or cleared (not recorded which). Sequencing was performed on blood buffy coat. The genes are TRBV19 and TRBJ1-5, with a weak D call TRBD1 (6 bases). The CDR3 region is CASMTGLNQPQHF. CDR3 DNA (partial): TGTGCCAGTATGACAGGACTCAATCAGCCC.